This T cell receptor beta chain appears in the sequencing data of a study of neurological immune-mediated disorders. Germline values: CDR1 SGDLS, CDR2 YYNGEE. The CDR3 has 16 residues. With 4 bases removed from V and 3 bases from J, the gap between germline ends came to 16 bases. From the 5' RACE reads, TCRdb called clonotypes with MiXCR, one entry per CDR3 protein. The data hold about 74,000 distinct CDR3 sequences, with around 5.2% observed a single time. This clonotype was detected ten times or more. Sequencing was carried out using PBMCs. The receptor was isolated from a man aged 18 to 29 with multiple sclerosis. The chain has TRBV9 and TRBJ2-2; possibly TRBD2 for D (5 bases). CDR3 in amino acids: CASSPGGWSDTGELFF. Written as DNA, the CDR3 is TGTGCCAGCAGCCCCGGAGGCTGGTCGGACACCGGGGAGCTGTTTTTT.